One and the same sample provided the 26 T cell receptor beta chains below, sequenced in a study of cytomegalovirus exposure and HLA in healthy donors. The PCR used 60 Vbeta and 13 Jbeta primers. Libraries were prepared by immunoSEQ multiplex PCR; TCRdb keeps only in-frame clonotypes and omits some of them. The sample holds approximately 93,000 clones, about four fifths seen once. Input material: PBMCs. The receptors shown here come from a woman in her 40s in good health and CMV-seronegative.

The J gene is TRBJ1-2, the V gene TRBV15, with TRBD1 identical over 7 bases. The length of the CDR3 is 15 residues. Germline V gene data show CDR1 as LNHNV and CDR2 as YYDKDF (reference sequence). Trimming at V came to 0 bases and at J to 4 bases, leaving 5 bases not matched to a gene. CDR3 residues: CATSRDGDRPYGYTF. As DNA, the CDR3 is TGTGCCACCAGCAGAGATGGGGACAGACCCTATGGCTACACCTTC. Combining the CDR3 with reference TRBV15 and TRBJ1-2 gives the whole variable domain DAMVIQNPRYQVTQFGKPVTLSCSQTLNHNVMYWYQQKSSQAPKLLFHYYDKDFNNEADTPDNFQSRRPNTSFCFLDIRSPGLGDTAMYLCATSRDGDRPYGYTFGSGTRLTVV.

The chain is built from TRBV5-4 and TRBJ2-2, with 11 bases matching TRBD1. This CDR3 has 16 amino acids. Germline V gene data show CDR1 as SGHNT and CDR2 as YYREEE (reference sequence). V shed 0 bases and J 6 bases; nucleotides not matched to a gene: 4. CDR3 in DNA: TGTGCCAGCAGCTTGGGTCCGGGACAGGGGGCCGGGGAGCTGTTTTTT. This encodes CASSLGPGQGAGELFF.

CDR3 region: CAWSTRRDINQPQHF. As DNA, the CDR3 is TGTGCCTGGAGTACCCGCAGGGACATAAATCAGCCCCAGCATTTT. The chain employs TRBV30 and TRBJ1-5, with D perhaps matching TRBD1 (6 bases). The V end lost 2 bases, the J end lost 4 bases, and 15 bases lay between the germline ends. CDR1 and CDR2 (germline): GTSNPN, SVGIG (reference sequence). The CDR3 totals 15 residues.

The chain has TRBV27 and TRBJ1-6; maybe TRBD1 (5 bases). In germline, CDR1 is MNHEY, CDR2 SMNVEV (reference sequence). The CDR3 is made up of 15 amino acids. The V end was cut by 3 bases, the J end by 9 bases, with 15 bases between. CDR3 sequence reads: CASSFDQGNSSPLHF. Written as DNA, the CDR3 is TGTGCCAGCAGTTTTGATCAGGGTAATTCTTCACCCCTCCACTTT.

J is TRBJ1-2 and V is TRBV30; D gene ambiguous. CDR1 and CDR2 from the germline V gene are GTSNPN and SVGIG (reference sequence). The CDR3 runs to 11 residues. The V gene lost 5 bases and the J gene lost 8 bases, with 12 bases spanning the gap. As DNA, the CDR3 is TGTGCCTGGTCAGGTTTATACGGCTACACCTTC. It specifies CAWSGLYGYTF.

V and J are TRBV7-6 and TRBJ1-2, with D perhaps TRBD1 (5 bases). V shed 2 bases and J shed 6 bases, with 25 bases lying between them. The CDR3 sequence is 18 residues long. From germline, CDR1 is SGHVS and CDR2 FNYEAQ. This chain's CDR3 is CASSLTETLGEGGHGYTF. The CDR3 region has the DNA TGTGCCAGCAGCTTAACCGAGACTTTGGGGGAAGGAGGGCATGGCTACACCTTC. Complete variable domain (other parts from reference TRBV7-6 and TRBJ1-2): GAGVSQSPRYKVTKRGQDVALRCDPISGHVSLYWYRQALGQGPEFLTYFNYEAQQDKSGLPNDRFSAERPEGSISTLTIQRTEQRDSAMYRCASSLTETLGEGGHGYTFGSGTRLTVV.

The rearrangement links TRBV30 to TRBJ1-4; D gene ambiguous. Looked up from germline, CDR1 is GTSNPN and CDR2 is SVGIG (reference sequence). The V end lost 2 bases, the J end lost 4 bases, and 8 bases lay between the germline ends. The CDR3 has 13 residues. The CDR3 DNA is TGTGCCTGGAGTTCACAGAGTAATGAAAAACTGTTTTTT. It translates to CAWSSQSNEKLFF.

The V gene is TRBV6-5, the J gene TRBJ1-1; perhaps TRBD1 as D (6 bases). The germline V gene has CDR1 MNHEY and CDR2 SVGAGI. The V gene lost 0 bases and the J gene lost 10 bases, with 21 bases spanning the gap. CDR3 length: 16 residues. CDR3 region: CASSYSYDSLIQGAFF. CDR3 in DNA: TGTGCCAGCAGTTACTCCTACGACAGTCTAATACAGGGAGCTTTCTTT.

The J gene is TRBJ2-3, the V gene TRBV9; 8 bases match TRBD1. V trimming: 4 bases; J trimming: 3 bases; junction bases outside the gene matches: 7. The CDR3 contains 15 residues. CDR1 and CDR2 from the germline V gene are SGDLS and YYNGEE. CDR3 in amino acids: CASSSDREGTDTQYF. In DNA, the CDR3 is TGTGCCAGCAGCTCGGACAGGGAAGGGACAGATACGCAGTATTTT.

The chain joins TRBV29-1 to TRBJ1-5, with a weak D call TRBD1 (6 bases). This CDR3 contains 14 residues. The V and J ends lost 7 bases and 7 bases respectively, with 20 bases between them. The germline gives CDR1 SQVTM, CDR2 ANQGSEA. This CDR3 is CSGLLQGQGQPQHF. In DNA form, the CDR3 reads TGCAGCGGCCTTCTCCAGGGGCAAGGGCAGCCCCAGCATTTT. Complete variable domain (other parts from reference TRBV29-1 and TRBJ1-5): SAVISQKPSRDICQRGTSLTIQCQVDSQVTMMFWYRQQPGQSLTLIATANQGSEATYESGFVIDKFPISRPNLTFSTLTVSNMSPEDSSIYLCSGLLQGQGQPQHFGDGTRLSIL.

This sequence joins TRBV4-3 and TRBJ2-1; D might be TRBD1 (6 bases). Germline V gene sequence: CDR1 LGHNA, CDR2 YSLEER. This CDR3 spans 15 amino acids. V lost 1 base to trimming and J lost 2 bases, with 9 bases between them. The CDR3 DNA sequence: TGCGCCAGCAGCCAAGGTGGACAGACCTACAATGAGCAGTTCTTC. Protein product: CASSQGGQTYNEQFF.

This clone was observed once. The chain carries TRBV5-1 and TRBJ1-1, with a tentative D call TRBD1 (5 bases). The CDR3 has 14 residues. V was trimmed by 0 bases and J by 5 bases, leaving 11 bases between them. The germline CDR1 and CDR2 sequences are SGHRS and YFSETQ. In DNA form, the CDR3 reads TGCGCCAGCAGCTTGGTAGCAGGGTCGACTGAAGCTTTCTTT. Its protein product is CASSLVAGSTEAFF.

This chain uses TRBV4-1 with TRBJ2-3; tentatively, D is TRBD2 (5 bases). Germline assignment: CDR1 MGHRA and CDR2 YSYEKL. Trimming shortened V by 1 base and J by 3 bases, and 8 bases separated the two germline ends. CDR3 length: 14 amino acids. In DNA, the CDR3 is TGCGCCAGCAGCCAAGTCCCGGGGACAGATACGCAGTATTTT. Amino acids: CASSQVPGTDTQYF.

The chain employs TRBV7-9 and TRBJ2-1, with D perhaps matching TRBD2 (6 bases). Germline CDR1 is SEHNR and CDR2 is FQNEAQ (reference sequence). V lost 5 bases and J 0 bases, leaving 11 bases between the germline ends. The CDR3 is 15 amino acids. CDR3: CASSPGGYSYNEQFF. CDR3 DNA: TGTGCCAGCAGCCCTGGGGGGTACTCCTACAATGAGCAGTTCTTC.

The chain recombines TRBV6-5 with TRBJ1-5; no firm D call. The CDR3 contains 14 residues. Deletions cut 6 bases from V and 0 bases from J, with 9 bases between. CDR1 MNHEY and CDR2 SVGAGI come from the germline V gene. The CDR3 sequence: CASRSTGSNQPQHF. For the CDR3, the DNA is TGTGCCAGCAGATCGACTGGTAGCAATCAGCCCCAGCATTTT.

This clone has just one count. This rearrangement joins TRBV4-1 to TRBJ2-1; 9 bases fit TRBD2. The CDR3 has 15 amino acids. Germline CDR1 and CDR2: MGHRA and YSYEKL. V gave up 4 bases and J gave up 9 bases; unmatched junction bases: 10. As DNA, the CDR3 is TGCGCCAGCAGCCCCCAAGGGACTAGCTTCGCTGAGCAGTTCTTC. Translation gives CASSPQGTSFAEQFF.

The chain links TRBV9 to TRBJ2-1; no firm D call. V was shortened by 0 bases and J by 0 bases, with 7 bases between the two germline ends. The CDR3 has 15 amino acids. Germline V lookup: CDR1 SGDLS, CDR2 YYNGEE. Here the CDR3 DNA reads TGTGCCAGCAGCGTAGACAGCCTCTCCTACAATGAGCAGTTCTTC. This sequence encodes CASSVDSLSYNEQFF. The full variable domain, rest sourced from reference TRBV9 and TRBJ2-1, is DSGVTQTPKHLITATGQRVTLRCSPRSGDLSVYWYQQSLDQGLQFLIQYYNGEERAKGNILERFSAQQFPDLHSELNLSSLELGDSALYFCASSVDSLSYNEQFFGPGTRLTVL.

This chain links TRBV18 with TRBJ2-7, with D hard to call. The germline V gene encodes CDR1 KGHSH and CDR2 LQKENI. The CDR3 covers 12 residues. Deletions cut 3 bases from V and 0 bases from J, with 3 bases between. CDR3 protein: CASSPSSYEQYF. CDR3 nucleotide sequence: TGTGCCAGCTCACCGAGCTCCTACGAGCAGTACTTC.

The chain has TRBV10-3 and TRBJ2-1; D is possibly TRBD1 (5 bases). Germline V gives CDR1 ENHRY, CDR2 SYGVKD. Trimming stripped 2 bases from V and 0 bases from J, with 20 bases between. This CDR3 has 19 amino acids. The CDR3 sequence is CAISEPIKTGLSSYNEQFF. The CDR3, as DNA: TGTGCCATCAGTGAGCCCATTAAAACAGGATTGAGCTCCTACAATGAGCAGTTCTTC.

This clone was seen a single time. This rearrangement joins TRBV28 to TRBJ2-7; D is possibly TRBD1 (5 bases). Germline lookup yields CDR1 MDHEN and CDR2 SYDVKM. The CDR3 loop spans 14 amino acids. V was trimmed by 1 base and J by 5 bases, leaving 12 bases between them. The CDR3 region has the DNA TGTGCCAGCAGTTTATTTGCAGGGAAGAACGAGCAGTACTTC. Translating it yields CASSLFAGKNEQYF.

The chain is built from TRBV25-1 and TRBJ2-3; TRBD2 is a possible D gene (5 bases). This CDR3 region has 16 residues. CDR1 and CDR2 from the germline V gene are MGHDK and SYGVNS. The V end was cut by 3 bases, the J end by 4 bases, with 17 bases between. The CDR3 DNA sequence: TGTGCCAGCAGTGATGGTGGGAGACGGGCCTCAGATACGCAGTATTTT. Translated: CASSDGGRRASDTQYF.

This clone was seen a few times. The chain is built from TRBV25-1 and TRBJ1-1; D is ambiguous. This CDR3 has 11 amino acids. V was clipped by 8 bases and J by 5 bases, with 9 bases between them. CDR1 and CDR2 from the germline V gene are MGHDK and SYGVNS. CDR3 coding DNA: TGTGCCAGCCGGAGGGAAACTGAAGCTTTCTTT. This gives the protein CASRRETEAFF.

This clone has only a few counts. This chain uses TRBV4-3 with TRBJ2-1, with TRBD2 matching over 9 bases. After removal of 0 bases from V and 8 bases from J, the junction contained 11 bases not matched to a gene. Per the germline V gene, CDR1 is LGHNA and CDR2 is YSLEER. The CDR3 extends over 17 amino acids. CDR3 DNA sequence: TGCGCCAGCAGCCAAGAGCTAGCGGGACCATCAAGGGATGAGCAGTTCTTC. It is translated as CASSQELAGPSRDEQFF.

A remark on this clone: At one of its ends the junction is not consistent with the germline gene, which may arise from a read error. Here the CDR3 reads CASSLDRPDNSPLNF. CDR3 DNA: TGTGCCAGCAGCTTGGACAGGCCTGATAATTCACCCCTCAACTTT. The J gene is TRBJ1-6, the V gene TRBV7-6; TRBD1 aligns across 7 bases. Germline-derived CDR1 and CDR2 are SGHVS and FNYEAQ. The CDR3 runs 15 residues. Together with reference TRBV7-6 and TRBJ1-6, the CDR3 gives the full variable domain: GAGVSQSPRYKVTKRGQDVALRCDPISGHVSLYWYRQALGQGPEFLTYFNYEAQQDKSGLPNDRFSAERPEGSISTLTIQRTEQRDSAMYRCASSLDRPDNSPLNFGNGTRLTVT.

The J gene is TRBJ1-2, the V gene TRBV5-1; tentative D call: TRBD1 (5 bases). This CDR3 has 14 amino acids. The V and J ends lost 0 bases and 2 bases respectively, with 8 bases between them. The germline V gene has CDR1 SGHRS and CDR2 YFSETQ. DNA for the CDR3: TGCGCCAGCAGCTTGGGGGGGGAAAACTATGGCTACACCTTC. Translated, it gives CASSLGGENYGYTF. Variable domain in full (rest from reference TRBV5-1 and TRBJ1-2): KAGVTQTPRYLIKTRGQQVTLSCSPISGHRSVSWYQQTPGQGLQFLFEYFSETQRNKGNFPGRFSGRQFSNSRSEMNVSTLELGDSALYLCASSLGGENYGYTFGSGTRLTVV.

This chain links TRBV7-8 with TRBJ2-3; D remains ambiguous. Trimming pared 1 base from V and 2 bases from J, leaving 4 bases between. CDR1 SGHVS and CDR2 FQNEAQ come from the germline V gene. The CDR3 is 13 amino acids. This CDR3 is CASSLDTTDTQYF. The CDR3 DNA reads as TGTGCCAGCAGCTTAGACACCACAGATACGCAGTATTTT.